The rows below give T cell receptor beta chains drawn from one sample of a study of T cells in Graves' hyperthyroidism and ophthalmopathy. TCRdb reanalysed the multiplex PCR reads using MiXCR and keeps one entry per CDR3 protein. The repertoire holds roughly 250,000 distinct CDR3 sequences, about 20% seen once, with around 65% in the top ten. Sequenced input: blood. These TCRs come from a man aged 25 to 40 with Graves' ophthalmopathy. Both conserved end residues are part of each CDR3. D genes are given only for firm matches. Size values are once, few and many counts, or a class for expanded clones, and some rows have none.

V gene,J gene,D gene,clone size,CDR3 DNA,CDR3 protein
TRBV7-8,TRBJ1-6,TRBD1,few,TGTGCCAGCAGCTTGGTGGACAGGGGGTACTATTCACCCCTCCACTTT,CASSLVDRGYYSPLHF
TRBV5-1,TRBJ2-1,TRBD2,.,TGCGCCAGCAGCTTGGCTAGCGGGAGGGCCGGATCCTACAATGAGCAGTTCTTC,CASSLASGRAGSYNEQFF
TRBV12-3/TRBV12-4,TRBJ2-3,TRBD2,many,TGTGCCAGCAGTCGAAGCGGGAGGGCAGGAGATACGCAGTATTTT,CASSRSGRAGDTQYF
TRBV18,TRBJ2-1,TRBD2,.,TGTGCCAGCTCACCGGGACTAACAGGAAGTGAGCAGTTCTTC,CASSPGLTGSEQFF
TRBV7-9,TRBJ2-5,.,.,TGTGCCAGCAGCTTAGCACAGCCGGCAGGGGAGACCCAGTACTTC,CASSLAQPAGETQYF
TRBV12-3/TRBV12-4,TRBJ2-7,TRBD1,many,TGTGCCAGCAGTTACCTAAGGGACAGCTTGGGGGAGCAGTACTTC,CASSYLRDSLGEQYF
TRBV29-1,TRBJ2-1,TRBD1,few,TGCAGCGGCGTTGGACAGGGGAATGAGCAGTTCTTC,CSGVGQGNEQFF
TRBV27,TRBJ1-1,.,few,TGTGCCAGCAGTGCGGACAGAGTGAACACTGAAGCTTTCTTT,CASSADRVNTEAFF
TRBV5-6,TRBJ1-2,TRBD1,few,TGTGCCAGCAGCTTGTACCCAGGGGGCACTGCCTATGGCTACACCTTC,CASSLYPGGTAYGYTF
TRBV19,TRBJ1-5,.,.,TGTGCCAGTAGTATAGCAAGCACAGACACCAATCAGCCCCAGCATTTT,CASSIASTDTNQPQHF
TRBV6-6,TRBJ2-7,.,few,TGTGCCAGCAGTTACGGCAGCACCTACGAGCAGTACTTC,CASSYGSTYEQYF
TRBV7-7,TRBJ2-1,.,.,TGTGCTAGCAGCTCGATCGATCCCCCCCATGAGCAGTTCTTC,CASSSIDPPHEQFF
TRBV7-9,TRBJ2-1,.,.,TGTGCCAGCAGCTTAGATTCCGGGACGAGAGATGAGCAGTTCTTC,CASSLDSGTRDEQFF
TRBV5-1,TRBJ2-2,TRBD1,.,TGCGCCAGCAGCAGCGACAGGGAAACCGGGGAGCTGTTTTTT,CASSSDRETGELFF
TRBV7-8,TRBJ2-1,TRBD2,.,TGTGCCAGTAGTATACGGACTAGCGGGAGTATCAATGAGCAGTTCTTC,CASSIRTSGSINEQFF
TRBV7-9,TRBJ2-7,TRBD2,few,TGTGCCAGCAGCGTTGGACTAGCGGGAGGCGAGCAGTACTTC,CASSVGLAGGEQYF
TRBV6-2/TRBV6-3,TRBJ2-3,TRBD2,many,TGTGCCAGCAGTTACTCGATGGAGACTAGCGGGAGTGGGGCAGATACGCAGTATTTT,CASSYSMETSGSGADTQYF
TRBV5-1,TRBJ2-7,TRBD2,.,TGCGCCAGCAGCTGGGGGACTAGCGGGAGGAGCTCCTACGAGCAGTACTTC,CASSWGTSGRSSYEQYF
TRBV24-1,TRBJ2-7,.,.,TGTGCCACCAGTGACTCGGGCAGGTTGGGCGAGCAGTACTTC,CATSDSGRLGEQYF
TRBV29-1,TRBJ2-7,.,few,TGCAGCGTTGAGCGTGCAGGGAGTCCCTACGAGCAGTACTTC,CSVERAGSPYEQYF
TRBV7-3,TRBJ1-1,.,many,TGTGCCAGCAGCCCGCATGTGGGCGGCGCGGGTGAAGCTTTCTTT,CASSPHVGGAGEAFF
TRBV3-1,TRBJ2-5,.,few,TGTGCCAGCAGCCAAGAACATCAGGGGCGAGAGACCCAGTACTTC,CASSQEHQGRETQYF
TRBV2,TRBJ2-1,TRBD2,many,TGTGCCAGCAGTGAAGGGTTCGGGAGGGCCTCTTTTGAGCAGTTCTTC,CASSEGFGRASFEQFF
TRBV10-3,TRBJ1-1,.,.,TGTGCCACCGGAGAGAACACTGAAGCTTTCTTT,CATGENTEAFF
TRBV2,TRBJ2-3,.,few,TGTGCCAGCAGTGAATCGGCCCACGGGGCAGATACGCAGTATTTT,CASSESAHGADTQYF
TRBV14,TRBJ1-1,.,.,TGTGCCAGCAACGATCAGGGGCAGGAAGGAGGCGCTGAAGCTTTCTTT,CASNDQGQEGGAEAFF
TRBV20-1,TRBJ2-1,.,.,TGCAGTGCTCACCCTGTAACTTTGGGGTACAATGAGCAGTTCTTC,CSAHPVTLGYNEQFF
TRBV27,TRBJ2-7,TRBD1,.,TGTGCCAGCAGTTTGGTGGCAGGGGGCGCCGAGCAGTACTTC,CASSLVAGGAEQYF
TRBV4-1,TRBJ2-7,.,.,TGCGCCAGCAGCACGTCCGCAGCCTGGGGAACTTACGAGCAGTACTTC,CASSTSAAWGTYEQYF
TRBV20-1,TRBJ1-1,.,many,TGCAGTGCCAGTACAGGGATGAACACTGAAGCTTTCTTT,CSASTGMNTEAFF
TRBV6-1,TRBJ1-2,.,.,TGTGCCAGCAAGGGGGTGGATTGGGGGGGAGGCTACACCTTC,CASKGVDWGGGYTF
TRBV6-6,TRBJ1-2,TRBD1,few,TGTGCCAGCAGTTACTCAATAACAGGGGGCAGGGGCTACACCTTC,CASSYSITGGRGYTF
TRBV3-1,TRBJ1-5,.,few,TGTGCCAGCAGCTATACAGGGCAGCCCCAGCATTTT,CASSYTGQPQHF
TRBV9,TRBJ1-2,.,few,TGTGCCAGCAGCTCCCAAAACAGGGCGGTAAACTATGGCTACACCTTC,CASSSQNRAVNYGYTF
TRBV12-3/TRBV12-4,TRBJ1-1,.,.,TGTGCCAGCAGTTTAACAGGGAGAGTCACTGAAGCTTTCTTT,CASSLTGRVTEAFF
TRBV11-3,TRBJ2-3,TRBD2,.,TGTGCCAGCAGCTTAACTAGCGGGAGCCCAGATACGCAGTATTTT,CASSLTSGSPDTQYF
TRBV6-5,TRBJ2-7,TRBD2,many,TGTGCCAGCAGTTACACTAGCGGGAGTTCCTACGAGCAGTACTTC,CASSYTSGSSYEQYF
TRBV19,TRBJ1-1,.,.,TGTGCCAGTAGTTTCTTTCCGGCCTCCAACACTGAAGCTTTCTTT,CASSFFPASNTEAFF
TRBV20-1,TRBJ2-1,.,.,TGCAGTGCGCCGCCAGTGGGGCGGGATTTCAATGAGCAGTTCTTC,CSAPPVGRDFNEQFF
TRBV7-9,TRBJ2-3,.,few,TGTGCCAGCAGCTTAGAGTCGACAGCGCAGTATTTT,CASSLESTAQYF
TRBV5-4,TRBJ2-1,TRBD2,once,TGTGCCAGCAGTGCCGGGACTAGCGAACTCAATGAGCAGTTCTTC,CASSAGTSELNEQFF
TRBV18,TRBJ2-1,TRBD1,many,TGTGCCAGCTCACCACCAGGGACAGGGAACAATGAGCAGTTCTTC,CASSPPGTGNNEQFF
TRBV6-1,TRBJ2-3,TRBD1,few,TGTGCCAGCAGTCGGGACAGGGGGTTGTTAGATACGCAGTATTTT,CASSRDRGLLDTQYF
TRBV15,TRBJ2-7,.,few,TGTGCCACCAGCAGAAGAAGTCCAGGGTACGAGCAGTACTTC,CATSRRSPGYEQYF
TRBV9,TRBJ2-3,.,.,TGTGCCAGCAGCGTAGGTGGTGGGCTAACCACAGATACGCAGTATTTT,CASSVGGGLTTDTQYF
TRBV27,TRBJ2-7,.,few,TGTGCCAGCAGTCTCAGGGGCAGGGTATACGAGCAGTACTTC,CASSLRGRVYEQYF
TRBV3-1,TRBJ1-1,TRBD1,.,TGTGCCAGCCAGGTTCAGGGGGCTAATGAAGCTTTCTTT,CASQVQGANEAFF
TRBV4-1,TRBJ2-7,.,.,TGCGCCAGCAGCCCCAGGGTTTTCTACGAGCAGTACTTC,CASSPRVFYEQYF
TRBV12-3/TRBV12-4,TRBJ1-1,.,.,TGTGCCAGCAGCCCTTCTCAGGGGAGTAACACTGAAGCTTTCTTT,CASSPSQGSNTEAFF
TRBV28,TRBJ2-5,.,.,TGTGCCAGCAGTTCGTATCCTGACGAATTAGGGCAAGAGACCCAGTACTTC,CASSSYPDELGQETQYF
TRBV20-1,TRBJ2-7,.,.,TGCAGTGCCCAGTCTCCCTACGAGCAGTACTTC,CSAQSPYEQYF
TRBV6-2/TRBV6-3,TRBJ2-1,.,few,TGTGCCAGCAGTTACTCAAGCCAGGGGTCCTACAATGAGCAGTTCTTC,CASSYSSQGSYNEQFF
TRBV27,TRBJ1-6,TRBD1,.,TGTGCCAGCAGTATAACCAGACAGGGGAGTTCACCCCTCCACTTT,CASSITRQGSSPLHF